This record looks at one T cell receptor beta chain sequence and its context. Its target is unknown. PCR was performed using 60 Vbeta and 13 Jbeta primers. Produced via immunoSEQ multiplex PCR; TCRdb's table is partial and in-frame only. Of 99,000 or so clones listed, approximately 72% are singletons. This sample stems from a study of cytomegalovirus exposure and HLA in healthy donors. For the study at large: There were several hundred genotyped donors. Of these, 81% fell in the genetic ancestry cluster associated with self-reported Caucasian donors.

Study outcomes and limitations: In a later analysis, compared with equally common non-associated chains, HLA-associated beta chains were more expanded. Using a false discovery rate of 0.05, a later analysis showed that approximately 17,000 TCR beta sequences were associated with HLA alleles.

Sequences were obtained from PBMCs. The source is a man in his thirties or forties in good health and CMV-seronegative.

CDR3 loop: CASSGPGNTEAFF. Written as DNA, the CDR3 is TGTGCCAGCAGCGGGCCCGGGAACACTGAAGCTTTCTTT. The gene calls are TRBV5-5 and TRBJ1-1; D is unresolved. Trimming took 4 bases from V and 1 from J, leaving 8 bases between them. CDR1 is SGHKS and CDR2 is YYEKEE in the germline V gene (reference sequence). The CDR3 spans 13 residues.